This passage covers 22 T cell receptor beta chains from one sample sequenced in a study of T cells in Graves' hyperthyroidism and ophthalmopathy. TCR beta CDR3 regions were amplified from RNA. TCR CDR3 underwent first-round RT-PCR with the HTBI primer set. Using its own MiXCR run on the multiplex PCR reads, TCRdb lists one record per CDR3 protein. The profile shows fewer than 750,000 distinct CDR3 sequences, roughly 14% of them singletons. Material: blood. All receptors derive from a woman in her 40s with Graves' ophthalmopathy.

This clonotype showed up many times. The V gene is TRBV29-1, the J gene TRBJ1-1; D possibly corresponds to TRBD1 (5 bases). The V end lost 4 bases, the J end lost 0 bases, and 21 bases lay between the germline ends. Germline V gene sequence: CDR1 SQVTM, CDR2 ANQGSEA. The CDR3 is made up of 17 amino acids. DNA for the CDR3: TGCAGCGTTGTGAAATCTGGGACCATACGCATGAACACTGAAGCTTTCTTT. This encodes CSVVKSGTIRMNTEAFF.

The sample holds many counts of this clonotype. This sequence joins TRBV12-3 or TRBV12-4 and TRBJ1-2; the match to TRBD1 covers 7 bases. Trimming cost V 1 base and J 6 bases; bases outside gene matches: 11. The CDR3 has 16 amino acids. The CDR3 DNA is TGTGCCAGCAGTTTAGAAGGGGCTAGGGGGCGCAATGGCTACACCTTC. It is translated as CASSLEGARGRNGYTF.

This clonotype appeared a few times. The genes are TRBV6-2 or TRBV6-3 and TRBJ2-7; D ambiguous. This CDR3 region has 14 residues. CDR1 is MNHEY and CDR2 is SVGEGT in the germline V gene. Trimming pared 6 bases from V and 0 bases from J, leaving 12 bases between. For the CDR3, the DNA is TGTGCCAGCAGCCCCCTGTTTGACTCCTACGAGCAGTACTTC. It encodes CASSPLFDSYEQYF.

This clonotype was counted ten times or more. The chain joins TRBV6-1 to TRBJ1-2, with D maybe TRBD1 (6 bases). Per the germline V gene, CDR1 is MNHNS and CDR2 is SASEGT. The CDR3 extends over 13 amino acids. Trimming took off 6 bases at V and 5 bases at J, with 13 bases between the two ends. The CDR3 DNA sequence: TGTGCCAGCAGCACGACAGGACCGTATGGCTACACCTTC. It yields the protein CASSTTGPYGYTF.

This sequence joins TRBV18 and TRBJ2-7, with 7 bases fitting TRBD2. This CDR3 has 14 amino acids. The J segment lost 3 bases and the V segment lost 3 bases, leaving 5 bases of the junction unmatched. In germline, CDR1 is KGHSH, CDR2 LQKENI. The CDR3 coding sequence is TGTGCCAGCTCACCGCTAGCGGAAAACTACGAGCAGTACTTC. Translating it yields CASSPLAENYEQYF.

At least ten counts were recorded for this clonotype. The CDR3 loop reads CAITGTGGGKGLYQPQHF. The CDR3 coding sequence is TGTGCCATTACCGGGACAGGGGGCGGGAAAGGTCTGTATCAGCCCCAGCATTTT. The chain is built from TRBV10-3 and TRBJ1-5; 12 positions agree with TRBD1. This CDR3 is 18 amino acids long. V lost 9 bases, J lost 5 bases, and 17 bases stayed unmatched. Germline loops: CDR1 ENHRY, CDR2 SYGVKD.

This clonotype was observed at least ten times. The CDR3 coding sequence is TGCGCCAGCAGCCAAGTCGGGACAGGGACCACTGAAGCTTTCTTT. This codes for CASSQVGTGTTEAFF. This chain uses TRBV4-3 with TRBJ1-1, with TRBD1 matching 9 bases. The ends lost 1 base at V and 4 bases at J; junction bases unmatched: 4. This CDR3 contains 15 residues. Germline V gives CDR1 LGHNA, CDR2 YSLEER.

This sequence joins TRBV4-3 and TRBJ2-7, with no clear D. This CDR3 comprises 14 residues. Deletions cut 0 bases from V and 2 bases from J, with 8 bases between. Germline V lookup: CDR1 LGHNA, CDR2 YSLEER. The CDR3 nucleotides read TGCGCCAGCAGCCAAGAGGTCGGCACCTACGAGCAGTACTTC. It is translated as CASSQEVGTYEQYF.

This clonotype was seen repeatedly, ten times or more. The CDR3 DNA sequence: TGCGCCAGCAGCCAAGACGGTCTCCAAGAGACCCAGTACTTC. Translating gives CASSQDGLQETQYF. This chain uses TRBV4-1 with TRBJ2-5; D is ambiguous. Trimming took 0 bases from V and 1 from J, leaving 6 bases between them. Germline values: CDR1 MGHRA, CDR2 YSYEKL. The CDR3 is 14 amino acids.

The chain has TRBV12-3 or TRBV12-4 and TRBJ1-2, with D hard to call. The CDR3 has 12 residues. The V and J ends lost 10 bases and 11 bases respectively, with 20 bases between them. The CDR3, as DNA: TGTGCCACCCACAAAGAAAGTCCGTTGTACACCTTC. This encodes CATHKESPLYTF.

Many counts were recorded for this clonotype. The chain combines TRBV27 with TRBJ2-7; D remains unclear. This CDR3 has 14 residues. Trimming pared 2 bases from V and 1 base from J, leaving 9 bases between. Germline V lookup: CDR1 MNHEY, CDR2 SMNVEV (reference sequence). The CDR3 sequence is CASSLTAVSYEQYF. The CDR3 DNA sequence: TGTGCCAGCAGTTTAACGGCGGTTTCCTACGAGCAGTACTTC.

This clonotype was seen repeatedly, ten times or more. This sequence joins TRBV6-6 and TRBJ1-3, with TRBD1 matching 7 bases. This CDR3 is 14 amino acids long. Germline trimming cut 7 bases from V and 4 bases from J; bases unmatched to any gene: 7. Germline CDR1 is MNHNY and CDR2 is SVGAGI (reference sequence). CDR3: CASTVDRAGNTIYF. Written as DNA, the CDR3 is TGTGCCAGCACCGTTGACAGGGCCGGAAACACCATATATTTT.

This clonotype was observed a handful of times. One end of the junction fails to match germline, which may point to a read error. This chain uses TRBV24-1 with TRBJ2-7; D is perhaps TRBD2 (6 bases). The CDR3 loop spans 18 amino acids. The germline V gene has CDR1 KGHDR and CDR2 SFDVKD. CDR3 nucleotides: TGTCCCACCAGTGATCTCGGCTCGGGTTTAGCGGAGACTTACGAACAGTACTTC. Translation gives CPTSDLGSGLAETYEQYF.

This clonotype occurred many times. The chain joins TRBV12-3 or TRBV12-4 to TRBJ2-7, with 9 bases matching TRBD1. CDR3 length: 14 amino acids. V was pared by 3 bases and J by 2 bases, with 2 bases of the junction left unmatched. The CDR3 region is CASSLDRGTYEQYF. The CDR3 nucleotides are TGTGCCAGCAGTTTGGACAGGGGAACCTACGAGCAGTACTTC.

This clonotype has at least ten counts. This chain joins TRBV6-1 and TRBJ1-5; 7 nucleotides match TRBD1. CDR3 size: 13 residues. Germline assignment: CDR1 MNHNS and CDR2 SASEGT. V shed 2 bases and J 6 bases; nucleotides not matched to a gene: 1. CDR3 residues: CASSERGRQPQHF. Written as DNA, the CDR3 is TGTGCCAGCAGTGAAAGGGGGCGTCAGCCCCAGCATTTT.

The chain couples TRBV10-3 to TRBJ1-6; D uncertain. The V and J ends lost 7 bases and 8 bases respectively, with 12 bases between them. Per the germline V gene, CDR1 is ENHRY and CDR2 is SYGVKD. This CDR3 spans 13 amino acids. CDR3 sequence: CAIMGSGHSPLHF. The CDR3, as DNA: TGTGCCATCATGGGGAGCGGCCATTCACCCCTCCACTTT.

This clonotype was observed many times. The V call is TRBV27, the J call TRBJ2-3; TRBD2 matches 9 bases. This CDR3 has 16 residues. From germline, CDR1 is MNHEY and CDR2 SMNVEV (reference sequence). Trimming took 3 bases from V and 4 from J; bases not matched to a gene: 8. In DNA, the CDR3 is TGTGCCAGCAGTTTGAGGGTGGCGGGAGGGTCAGATACGCAGTATTTT. Protein product: CASSLRVAGGSDTQYF.

The chain recombines TRBV19 with TRBJ2-2, with a weak D call TRBD2 (6 bases). From germline, CDR1 is LNHDA and CDR2 SQIVND (reference sequence). V was cut by 6 bases and J by 7 bases, with 15 bases left in between. This CDR3 contains 14 residues. The CDR3 loop reads CASSDSPEGGELFF. CDR3 coding DNA: TGTGCCAGTAGCGATTCCCCGGAGGGCGGGGAGCTGTTTTTT.

This clonotype was counted at least ten times. The chain links TRBV6-5 to TRBJ1-2, with D unresolved. Trimming stripped 0 bases from V and 5 bases from J, with 7 bases between. The CDR3 contains 13 residues. Germline V CDR1 and CDR2: MNHEY, SVGAGI. The CDR3 DNA follows: TGTGCCAGCAGTTACTCGGATAGTTATGGCTACACCTTC. As protein: CASSYSDSYGYTF.

This clonotype was recorded many times. This rearrangement joins TRBV6-1 to TRBJ1-5; D ambiguous. Deletions cut 3 bases from V and 3 bases from J, with 6 bases between. In germline, CDR1 is MNHNS, CDR2 SASEGT. CDR3 size: 13 residues. The CDR3 protein is CASSDLSNQPQHF. The CDR3, as DNA: TGTGCCAGCAGTGATCTGTCCAATCAGCCCCAGCATTTT.

The V gene is TRBV4-2, the J gene TRBJ1-5; no firm D call. CDR1 and CDR2 (germline): LGHNA, YNFKEQ. This CDR3 comprises 16 residues. The V gene lost 1 base and the J gene lost 0 bases, with 10 bases spanning the gap. DNA for the CDR3: TGTGCCAGCAGCCAAGGCACCGAGGTTAGCAATCAGCCCCAGCATTTT. It codes for CASSQGTEVSNQPQHF.

This clonotype was detected only a few times. The chain combines TRBV5-1 with TRBJ1-1; the D gene is possibly TRBD1 (6 bases). The CDR3 is made up of 16 amino acids. Trimming removed 1 base from V and 5 bases from J, with 18 bases in between. CDR1 is SGHRS, CDR2 YFSETQ, per germline. The CDR3, as DNA: TGCGCCAGCAGCTTGATCCAGGGGTACGGGTCAACTGAAGCTTTCTTT. Translation: CASSLIQGYGSTEAFF.